This entry lists 15 T cell receptor beta chains sequenced from one sample in a study of shared T cell receptors in the human thymus. Data came from immunoSEQ multiplex PCR; TCRdb stores just in-frame clones and leaves some out. The table has more than 550,000 clones, approximately 85% seen once; the top ten hold around 0.0094%. These same records also appear under a second study, on human thymus T cells.

The sequenced sample consisted of thymocytes. These receptor sequences come from a girl in the first two years of life with a congenital heart defect.

The sample holds one count of this clone. J is TRBJ2-2 and V is TRBV7-9, with 9 nucleotides matching TRBD1. The CDR3 loop spans 17 amino acids. Germline V gene lookup returns CDR1 SEHNR and CDR2 FQNEAQ (reference sequence). Trimming removed 2 bases from V and 1 base from J; junction bases left unmatched: 5. CDR3 amino acids: CASSLPPGQGNTGELFF. The CDR3 DNA reads TGTGCCAGCAGCTTACCTCCGGGACAGGGGAACACCGGGGAGCTGTTTTTT.

The V and J genes are TRBV5-8 and TRBJ2-3; 10 bases are shared with TRBD2. V lost 2 bases and J lost 3; bases outside the gene matches: 6. This CDR3 contains 16 residues. Germline lookup yields CDR1 SGHTS and CDR2 YDEGEE. CDR3 protein: CASSLRAGGPTDTQYF. In DNA, the CDR3 is TGTGCCAGCAGCTTACGAGCGGGGGGGCCGACAGATACGCAGTATTTT.

CDR3 sequence: CASSAVRGASTDTQYF. The DNA of the CDR3 is TGTGCCAGCAGCGCAGTTCGGGGGGCGAGCACAGATACGCAGTATTTT. The V gene is TRBV11-2, the J gene TRBJ2-3; TRBD2 might be the D (7 bases). The CDR3 contains 16 residues. V shed 5 bases and J shed 0 bases, with 15 bases lying between them. Germline V lookup: CDR1 SGHAT, CDR2 FQNNGV.

This clone was observed a handful of times. CDR3 loop: CARRTVGYGYTF. The DNA for the CDR3 is TGTGCCAGGAGGACAGTCGGCTATGGCTACACCTTC. The rearrangement uses TRBV2 and TRBJ1-2; possible D gene TRBD1, 6 bases. This CDR3 contains 12 residues. Trimming stripped 9 bases from V and 4 bases from J, with 12 bases between. Germline CDR1 and CDR2: SNHLY and FYNNEI.

The chain carries TRBV30 and TRBJ2-2, with 8 nucleotides matching TRBD1. CDR3 size: 15 residues. Per the germline V gene, CDR1 is GTSNPN and CDR2 is SVGIG (reference sequence). V dropped 4 bases and J dropped 4; count of bases not matched to a gene: 8. CDR3 protein: CAWMKQGALTGELFF. CDR3 DNA sequence: TGTGCCTGGATGAAGCAGGGGGCCCTCACCGGGGAGCTGTTTTTT.

The rearrangement links TRBV29-1 to TRBJ2-1; 8 bases agree with TRBD1. The CDR3 sequence is 15 residues long. CDR1 and CDR2 from the germline V gene are SQVTM and ANQGSEA. The V and J ends lost 2 bases and 3 bases, in that order; junction bases with no gene match: 6. DNA for the CDR3: TGCAGCGTTGAAAGTGGACAGGGTCTCTACAATGAGCAGTTCTTC. Encoded protein: CSVESGQGLYNEQFF.

Regarding this clone: The same CDR3 can be traced to other DNA sequences in this sample. The chain employs TRBV6-5 and TRBJ1-6; 8 nucleotides align to TRBD1. The CDR3 is made up of 16 amino acids. The V gene end was trimmed by 0 bases and the J gene end by 7 bases; junction bases not matched to a gene: 5. Germline V lookup: CDR1 MNHEY, CDR2 SVGAGI. The CDR3 DNA is TGTGCCAGCAGTTACTCGACAGGGGCAATAAATTCACCCCTCCACTTT. Its translation: CASSYSTGAINSPLHF.

The rearrangement uses TRBV7-3 and TRBJ2-7, with D possibly TRBD1 on 6 matching bases. This CDR3 has 14 amino acids. V was clipped by 4 bases and J by 6 bases, with 16 bases between them. Germline CDR1 reads SGHTA; CDR2 reads FQGTGA. CDR3 protein: CASSSGTGTGEQYF. DNA for the CDR3: TGTGCCAGCAGCTCCGGAACAGGGACGGGCGAGCAGTACTTC.

V usage is TRBV7-9 and J usage is TRBJ1-1; D remains unclear. The CDR3 extends over 14 amino acids. Germline CDR1 and CDR2: SEHNR and FQNEAQ (reference sequence). Between the trimmed V and J ends, which lost 2 bases and 11 bases, there was a span of 18 bases. The CDR3 region is CASSLFGGEPWAFF. As DNA, the CDR3 is TGTGCCAGCAGCTTATTTGGTGGGGAGCCGTGGGCTTTCTTT.

CDR3 loop: CASSLGPPREQYF. CDR3 bases: TGTGCCAGCAGCTTAGGCCCCCCCAGGGAGCAGTACTTC. The chain is built from TRBV7-2 and TRBJ2-7, with no clear D. V was cut by 1 base and J by 7 bases, with 11 bases left in between. CDR3 length equals 13 residues. Germline V lookup: CDR1 SGHTA, CDR2 FQGNSA.

Only a few counts were recorded for this clone. The chain has TRBV7-8 and TRBJ1-1; 7 bases agree with TRBD1. The germline V gene has CDR1 SGHVS and CDR2 FQNEAQ. Trimming removed 1 base from V and 4 bases from J; junction bases left unmatched: 12. This CDR3 contains 17 residues. The CDR3 nucleotides are TGTGCCAGCAGCTTAGAGCGACAGGGAAAATTGGGCACTGAAGCTTTCTTT. Amino acid sequence: CASSLERQGKLGTEAFF.

The chain has TRBV6-1 and TRBJ1-2, with D possibly TRBD1 on 6 matching bases. CDR1 and CDR2 from the germline V gene are MNHNS and SASEGT. V was clipped by 2 bases and J by 4 bases, with 8 bases between them. The CDR3 runs to 13 residues. The CDR3 nucleotides read TGTGCCAGCAGTGAAAGGGGGATCTATGGCTACACCTTC. This translates into CASSERGIYGYTF.

This chain links TRBV5-6 with TRBJ2-7, with TRBD1 matching over 12 bases. Germline loops: CDR1 SGHDT, CDR2 YYEEEE. With V trimmed by 3 bases and J by 2 bases, 3 bases remained unmatched. The CDR3 sequence is 15 residues long. DNA of the CDR3: TGTGCCAGCAGCTGGGACAGGGGGCTTACCTACGAGCAGTACTTC. It translates to CASSWDRGLTYEQYF.

The CDR3 region is CASRQGWRGTQYF. The DNA of the CDR3 is TGTGCCAGCAGACAGGGGTGGAGGGGTACGCAGTATTTT. The chain uses TRBV6-5 and TRBJ2-3; TRBD1 is a possible D gene (7 bases). This CDR3 spans 13 amino acids. Trimming stripped 6 bases from V and 8 bases from J, with 15 bases between. CDR1 and CDR2 from the germline V gene are MNHEY and SVGAGI.

The V and J genes are TRBV14 and TRBJ2-7; the D gene is possibly TRBD2 (5 bases). Trimming cost V 0 bases and J 3 bases, with 15 bases left between them. This CDR3 contains 16 residues. CDR1 is SGHDN and CDR2 is FVKESK in the germline V gene. The chain's CDR3 is CASSQDPRGIRYEQYF. The CDR3, as DNA: TGTGCCAGCAGCCAAGATCCCCGAGGGATTCGCTACGAGCAGTACTTC.